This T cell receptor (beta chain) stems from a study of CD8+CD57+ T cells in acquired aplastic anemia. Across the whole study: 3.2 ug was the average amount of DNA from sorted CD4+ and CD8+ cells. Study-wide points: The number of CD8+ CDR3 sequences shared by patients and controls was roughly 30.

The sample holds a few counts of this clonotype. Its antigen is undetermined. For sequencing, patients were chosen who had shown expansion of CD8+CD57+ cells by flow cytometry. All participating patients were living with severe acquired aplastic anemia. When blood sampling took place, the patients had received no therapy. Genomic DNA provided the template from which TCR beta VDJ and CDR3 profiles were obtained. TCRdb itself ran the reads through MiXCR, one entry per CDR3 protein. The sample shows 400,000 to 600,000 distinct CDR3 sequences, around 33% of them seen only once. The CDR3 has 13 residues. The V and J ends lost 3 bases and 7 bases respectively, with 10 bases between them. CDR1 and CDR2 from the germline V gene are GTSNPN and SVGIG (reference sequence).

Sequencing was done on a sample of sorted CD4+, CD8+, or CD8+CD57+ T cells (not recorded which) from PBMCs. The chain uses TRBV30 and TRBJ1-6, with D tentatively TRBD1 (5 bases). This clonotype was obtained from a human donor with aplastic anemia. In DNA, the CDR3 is TGTGCCTGGAGCAGGGACCCGAATTCACCCCTCCACTTT. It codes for CAWSRDPNSPLHF.